The next 15 T cell receptor beta chains were all read from a single sample in a study of beta chain features in type 1 diabetes. Study-level findings and limits: TCRB CDR3s were moderately but significantly shorter in Type 1 diabetes patients in all four CD4+ subsets.

What was sequenced were expressed TCRB transcripts, since all of the isolated RNA had been reverse transcribed. Clones were sequenced by immunoSEQ multiplex PCR, and TCRdb holds only the in-frame ones, with some missing. The table includes about 150,000 clones, under 13% detected once. Their antigen targets remain unknown. Sequencing input: central memory CD4+ T cells from blood. Receptor source: a man between 25 and 39 years old with type 1 diabetes.

The chain joins TRBV2 to TRBJ2-2; D gene unclear. V was trimmed by 3 bases and J by 6 bases, leaving 8 bases between them. CDR1 is SNHLY and CDR2 is FYNNEI in the germline V gene. CDR3 length: 13 amino acids. The CDR3 is CASSDFPAGELFF. CDR3 DNA sequence: TGTGCCAGCAGTGACTTCCCCGCCGGGGAGCTGTTTTTT.

V gene TRBV7-2 combines with J gene TRBJ2-5, with D perhaps matching TRBD1 (6 bases). Germline lookup yields CDR1 SGHTA and CDR2 FQGNSA. The CDR3 totals 15 residues. The V and J ends lost 5 bases and 3 bases respectively, with 16 bases between them. CDR3 loop: CASSPALGAEETQYF. In DNA, the CDR3 is TGTGCCAGCAGCCCGGCCCTGGGGGCCGAAGAGACCCAGTACTTC.

This chain links TRBV7-9 with TRBJ1-5; maybe TRBD1 (6 bases). Per the germline V gene, CDR1 is SEHNR and CDR2 is FQNEAQ (reference sequence). The CDR3 length is 19 residues. V lost 4 bases and J 1 base, leaving 23 bases between the germline ends. The CDR3 DNA reads TGTGCCAGCAGCTCAGGTTCTCTCAGGGGCCCAAGAAGCAATCAGCCCCAGCATTTT. Translated: CASSSGSLRGPRSNQPQHF.

This clone occurred a few times. The V call is TRBV5-1, the J call TRBJ2-7, with 10 nucleotides matching TRBD2. Germline CDR1 SGHRS, CDR2 YFSETQ. The CDR3 contains 15 residues. V dropped 4 bases and J dropped 5; count of bases not matched to a gene: 9. The CDR3 sequence: CASSLSSGSNDEQYF. The CDR3 DNA reads as TGCGCCAGCAGCCTCTCTAGCGGGAGTAATGACGAGCAGTACTTC.

This clone was observed a few times. The V and J genes are TRBV30 and TRBJ1-1; D gene ambiguous. The CDR3 runs to 16 residues. Trimming took 0 bases from V and 1 from J, leaving 15 bases between them. Germline assignment: CDR1 GTSNPN and CDR2 SVGIG (reference sequence). The CDR3 DNA is TGTGCCTGGAGTGTAGAAGGCAGGTCCGGGAACACTGAAGCTTTCTTT. Translated, it gives CAWSVEGRSGNTEAFF.

This clone was seen a few times. The CDR3 nucleotides read TGTGCCAGCAGCCCCCGGGACAGAAAGAACACTGAAGCTTTCTTT. This translates into CASSPRDRKNTEAFF. The rearrangement uses TRBV7-9 and TRBJ1-1, with 7 bases that match TRBD1. With V trimmed by 5 bases and J by 1 base, 7 bases remained unmatched. The CDR3 has 15 residues. Germline V gives CDR1 SEHNR, CDR2 FQNEAQ (reference sequence). Supplemented by reference TRBV7-9 and TRBJ1-1, the full variable domain reads DTGVSQNPRHKITKRGQNVTFRCDPISEHNRLYWYRQTLGQGPEFLTYFQNEAQLEKSRLLSDRFSAERPKGSFSTLEIQRTEQGDSAMYLCASSPRDRKNTEAFFGQGTRLTVV.

This clone was found a few times. V and J are TRBV2 and TRBJ2-5; D gene unclear. V dropped 4 bases and J dropped 2 bases, with 14 bases sitting between them. The CDR3 is made up of 15 amino acids. Germline lookup yields CDR1 SNHLY and CDR2 FYNNEI. The CDR3 DNA reads TGTGCCAGCAGTGGGGCCCATTCAATTCAAGAGACCCAGTACTTC. It translates to CASSGAHSIQETQYF.

This clone showed up just a few times. Written as DNA, the CDR3 is TGTGCCAGCAGCTTCACCAGCGGGAGAAACGAGCAGTACTTC. It codes for CASSFTSGRNEQYF. J is TRBJ2-7 and V is TRBV5-5, with 8 bases identical to TRBD2. The CDR3 loop spans 14 amino acids. CDR1 is SGHKS, CDR2 YYEKEE, per germline (reference sequence). J lost 5 bases, V lost 2 bases, and 6 bases had no gene match.

J is TRBJ1-2 and V is TRBV18, with TRBD1 identical over 8 bases. The V gene end was trimmed by 3 bases and the J gene end by 4 bases; junction bases not matched to a gene: 7. The CDR3 loop spans 15 amino acids. Germline V gene data show CDR1 as KGHSH and CDR2 as LQKENI. The CDR3 loop reads CASSPATGEPYGYTF. For the CDR3, the DNA is TGTGCCAGCTCACCCGCGACAGGGGAACCCTATGGCTACACCTTC.

The V gene is TRBV10-3, the J gene TRBJ2-3; TRBD2 aligns across 9 bases. Germline trimming cut 4 bases from V and 5 bases from J; bases unmatched to any gene: 4. The CDR3 has 14 amino acids. CDR1 and CDR2 (germline): ENHRY, SYGVKD. CDR3 DNA sequence: TGTGCCATCAGTGGCGGGAGGGATGGAGATACGCAGTATTTT. Translation gives CAISGGRDGDTQYF.

A few counts support this clone. The rearrangement links TRBV29-1 to TRBJ2-5, with TRBD1 matching over 10 bases. The junction had 7 bases not matched to a gene; V was cut back by 4 bases and J by 2 bases. The CDR3 runs to 15 residues. Germline CDR1 is SQVTM and CDR2 is ANQGSEA. Here the CDR3 reads CSVVGDRGYQETQYF. The CDR3 coding sequence is TGCAGCGTTGTGGGGGACAGGGGTTATCAAGAGACCCAGTACTTC.

In its sample, this clone was seen a few times. This chain connects TRBV11-2 to TRBJ1-5; TRBD1 matches at 7 bases. V lost 1 base, J lost 4 bases, and 4 bases stayed unmatched. CDR1 and CDR2 (germline): SGHAT, FQNNGV. The CDR3 has 15 residues. The CDR3 spells CASSLGQGANQPQHF. Written as DNA, the CDR3 is TGTGCCAGCAGCTTAGGACAGGGTGCAAATCAGCCCCAGCATTTT.

The chain has TRBV30 and TRBJ1-2; D may be TRBD1 (5 bases). V dropped 0 bases and J dropped 3 bases, with 11 bases sitting between them. Germline values: CDR1 GTSNPN, CDR2 SVGIG (reference sequence). CDR3 length equals 14 residues. DNA for the CDR3: TGTGCCTGGAGTGTACTTGGGGGGTACTATGGCTACACCTTC. Protein sequence: CAWSVLGGYYGYTF.

This clone has a handful of counts. V and J are TRBV5-6 and TRBJ2-5; D is possibly TRBD2 (5 bases). This CDR3 is 14 amino acids long. Looked up from germline, CDR1 is SGHDT and CDR2 is YYEEEE. V was clipped by 2 bases and J by 9 bases, with 17 bases between them. CDR3 sequence reads: CASSLPGSQMAQYF. DNA for the CDR3: TGTGCCAGCAGCTTACCGGGGTCTCAAATGGCCCAGTACTTC.

V is TRBV9 and J is TRBJ2-5; 7 bases line up with TRBD2. Germline-derived CDR1 and CDR2 are SGDLS and YYNGEE. The J segment lost 7 bases and the V segment lost 3 bases, leaving 9 bases of the junction unmatched. This CDR3 has 14 residues. As DNA, the CDR3 is TGTGCCAGCAGCGCCTTGGGGTCGGGAGGGACCCAGTACTTC. Its protein product is CASSALGSGGTQYF.